The 25 T cell receptor beta chains listed next were all sequenced from one sample in a study of human T cells and chemical hapten exposure. One entry per CDR3 protein, called by TCRdb with MiXCR from the RACE reads. The table lists about 140,000 distinct CDR3 sequences, 12% of them singletons. As to time point: patch test 2, 6 weeks after DPC sensitization. Treatment described: therapeutic diphenylcyclopropenone sensitization with weekly scalp DPC. The source material was whole blood, sampled in connection with sensitization to the hapten diphenylcyclopropenone (DPC). These receptors all come from a woman in her fifties or sixties with alopecia areata. Some clones in this sample may be carry-over from other donors' samples.

This clonotype was counted ten times or more. V is TRBV4-3 and J is TRBJ1-6; D is perhaps TRBD1 (6 bases). Germline lookup yields CDR1 LGHNA and CDR2 YSLEER. Deletions cut 1 base from V and 13 bases from J, with 11 bases between. The CDR3 contains 13 residues. CDR3 in amino acids: CASSQGQAGPLHF. DNA for the CDR3: TGCGCCAGCAGCCAAGGACAGGCGGGTCCCCTCCACTTT.

This clonotype was counted between two and nine times. V usage is TRBV6-2 or TRBV6-3 and J usage is TRBJ1-5; D call uncertain. Germline V gives CDR1 MNHEY, CDR2 SVGEGT. The CDR3 loop spans 14 amino acids. The V end lost 0 bases, the J end lost 7 bases, and 10 bases lay between the germline ends. CDR3 nucleotides: TGTGCCAGCAGTTACTCGGGAGCGGGGCAGCCCCAGCATTTT. Protein: CASSYSGAGQPQHF.

This clonotype has more than one count but fewer than ten. The genes are TRBV3-1 and TRBJ1-1; D is perhaps TRBD1 (5 bases). The V end lost 1 base, the J end lost 0 bases, and 15 bases lay between the germline ends. The CDR3 extends over 17 amino acids. Germline V gene data show CDR1 as LGHDT and CDR2 as YNNKEL (reference sequence). The CDR3 DNA is TGTGCCAGCAGCCAAGCAGACAAGGGACGGTTGAACACTGAAGCTTTCTTT. Encoded protein: CASSQADKGRLNTEAFF.

The chain has TRBV12-3 or TRBV12-4 and TRBJ1-4; TRBD1 is a possible D gene (5 bases). The CDR3 contains 14 residues. V dropped 7 bases and J dropped 8 bases, with 17 bases sitting between them. The CDR3 sequence: CASTPGGLDEKLFF. In DNA, the CDR3 is TGTGCCAGCACCCCGGGGGGACTCGACGAAAAACTGTTTTTT.

This clonotype occurred a few times. This chain uses TRBV5-4 with TRBJ2-5; no reliable D call. The CDR3 loop spans 15 amino acids. V was clipped by 4 bases and J by 1 base, with 14 bases between them. The V gene's germline CDR1 is SGHNT and CDR2 YYREEE (reference sequence). The CDR3 reads CASSDRAHLQETQYF. The CDR3 nucleotides read TGTGCCAGCAGCGACCGGGCCCACCTCCAAGAGACCCAGTACTTC.

The chain links TRBV14 to TRBJ2-7, with a weak D call TRBD1 (6 bases). Germline V CDR1 and CDR2: SGHDN, FVKESK. This CDR3 region has 17 residues. The V end was cut by 1 base, the J end by 7 bases, with 23 bases between. The CDR3 region is CASSQANGMGARSEQYF. For the CDR3, the DNA is TGTGCCAGCAGCCAAGCTAACGGAATGGGGGCGAGGAGTGAGCAGTACTTC.

This chain connects TRBV10-3 to TRBJ2-3; D may correspond to TRBD1 or TRBD2 (5 bases each). With 2 bases removed from V and 6 bases from J, the gap between germline ends came to 15 bases. The CDR3 sequence is 15 residues long. Germline V lookup: CDR1 ENHRY, CDR2 SYGVKD. In nucleotides, the CDR3 is TGTGCCATCAGTGAGCACGGGACCCCGCCCGATACGCAGTATTTT. Translating it yields CAISEHGTPPDTQYF.

This clonotype has a count of ten or more. Written as DNA, the CDR3 is TGTGCCAGCAGCCCGGCGACAGGGAGAGGAAGGACTGGCTACACCTTC. It yields the protein CASSPATGRGRTGYTF. The chain recombines TRBV9 with TRBJ1-2, with 7 bases matching TRBD1. Germline CDR1 and CDR2: SGDLS and YYNGEE. The CDR3 length is 16 residues. V lost 4 bases and J lost 7; bases outside the gene matches: 16.

V gene TRBV7-2 combines with J gene TRBJ2-3; no reliable D call. The germline CDR1 and CDR2 sequences are SGHTA and FQGNSA. Trimming removed 6 bases from V and 4 bases from J, with 8 bases in between. There are 12 residues in the CDR3. This CDR3 is CASRTLPDTQYF. DNA for the CDR3: TGTGCCAGCAGAACCCTACCAGATACGCAGTATTTT. The full variable domain, completed using reference TRBV7-2 and TRBJ2-3, is GAGVSQSPSNKVTEKGKDVELRCDPISGHTALYWYRQSLGQGLEFLIYFQGNSAPDKSGLPSDRFSAERTGGSVSTLTIQRTQQEDSAVYLCASRTLPDTQYFGPGTRLTVL.

There are many counts of this clonotype. The chain is built from TRBV29-1 and TRBJ2-1; a weak D match, TRBD1 (6 bases). Germline CDR1 reads SQVTM; CDR2 reads ANQGSEA. V was shortened by 7 bases and J by 6 bases, with 10 bases between the two germline ends. The CDR3 extends over 11 amino acids. The DNA of the CDR3 is TGCAGCGGGGGGCTAGCCAATGAGCAGTTCTTC. Residues: CSGGLANEQFF.

V and J are TRBV29-1 and TRBJ2-1; 14 nucleotides line up with TRBD2. The CDR3 runs to 16 residues. The trim removed 5 bases at V and 10 bases at J, leaving 13 bases unmatched. Germline V gene data show CDR1 as SQVTM and CDR2 as ANQGSEA. CDR3 residues: CSVRTSGRFPRPEQFF. In nucleotides, the CDR3 is TGCAGCGTTCGGACTAGCGGGAGGTTCCCCCGCCCGGAGCAGTTCTTC.

This clonotype turned up a few times. The chain recombines TRBV29-1 with TRBJ1-5; D remains ambiguous. Germline V gene data show CDR1 as SQVTM and CDR2 as ANQGSEA. CDR3 length: 12 residues. V was clipped by 7 bases and J by 3 bases, with 10 bases between them. The CDR3 protein is CSARHSNQPQHF. The CDR3 DNA sequence: TGCAGCGCGAGACACTCCAATCAGCCCCAGCATTTT.

Worth noting for this clonotype: The junction differs from germline at one of its ends, possibly a read error. V is TRBV23-1 and J is TRBJ2-1, with TRBD2 matching 7 bases. TRBV23-1 is marked as an open reading frame, function uncertain. The CDR3 is 15 residues long. The DNA of the CDR3 is TGCGCCAGTAGTCGAAGTAGCGGGTACTACAATGAGCAGTTCTTC. Its protein is CASSRSSGYYNEQFF.

Here the CDR3 DNA reads TGTGCCAGCAGCTGGACAGGGACCAACTCCTACAATGAGCAGTTCTTC. Protein sequence: CASSWTGTNSYNEQFF. V gene TRBV7-3 combines with J gene TRBJ2-1; the match to TRBD1 covers 8 bases. Germline CDR1 reads SGHTA; CDR2 reads FQGTGA. The junction had 5 bases not matched to a gene; V was cut back by 4 bases and J by 0 bases. This CDR3 spans 16 amino acids.

The J gene is TRBJ1-3, the V gene TRBV11-2; D remains ambiguous. CDR3 length equals 14 residues. V lost 7 bases and J lost 0, with 10 bases in between. Germline lookup yields CDR1 SGHAT and CDR2 FQNNGV. CDR3 sequence reads: CASILDGSGNTIYF. The CDR3 DNA reads TGTGCCAGCATCCTGGACGGCTCTGGAAACACCATATATTTT.

The chain combines TRBV20-1 with TRBJ2-3, with a possible D match to TRBD2 (5 bases). The V gene's germline CDR1 is DFQATT and CDR2 SNEGSKA (reference sequence). This CDR3 contains 14 residues. The germline V and J ends were trimmed by 2 bases and 5 bases, with 14 bases remaining between them. The CDR3 bases are TGCAGTGCTAGATCCTACCCTCGGGGAGATACGCAGTATTTT. Translated: CSARSYPRGDTQYF.

The chain couples TRBV4-2 to TRBJ2-2, with TRBD2 identical over 10 bases. The length of the CDR3 is 17 residues. V lost 5 bases to trimming and J lost 6 bases; unmatched junction nucleotides: 12. Per germline, CDR1 LGHNA and CDR2 YNFKEQ. Here the CDR3 reads CASSSGTSAPLAGELFF. The CDR3 DNA reads TGTGCCAGCAGCTCCGGGACTAGCGCCCCTCTGGCCGGGGAGCTGTTTTTT.

The chain is built from TRBV4-2 and TRBJ2-2, with TRBD2 identical over 7 bases. This CDR3 comprises 18 residues. Germline CDR1 and CDR2: LGHNA and YNFKEQ. With 1 base clipped from V and 5 bases from J, the junction kept 13 bases outside the gene matches. This chain's CDR3 is CASSQVASGGAETGELFF. Here the CDR3 DNA reads TGTGCCAGCAGCCAAGTAGCATCGGGAGGCGCGGAAACCGGGGAGCTGTTTTTT.

Many counts were recorded for this clonotype. This chain links TRBV6-5 with TRBJ1-2; D remains unclear. Germline CDR1 MNHEY, CDR2 SVGAGI. The CDR3 consists of 13 residues. V was shortened by 6 bases and J by 3 bases, with 11 bases between the two germline ends. The CDR3 DNA is TGTGCCAGCAGCCCGCAGAGGGACTATGGCTACACCTTC. Its protein product is CASSPQRDYGYTF.

The chain is built from TRBV4-1 and TRBJ2-7, with 10 bases matching TRBD2. V was pared by 3 bases and J by 5 bases, with 10 bases of the junction left unmatched. CDR1 is MGHRA, CDR2 YSYEKL, per germline. The CDR3 totals 16 residues. As DNA, the CDR3 is TGCGCCAGCAGCCATGCCCAGGCTAGCGGGAGCCACGAGCAGTACTTC. Translation gives CASSHAQASGSHEQYF.

This clonotype came up a few times. V usage is TRBV5-1 and J usage is TRBJ2-3; D gene ambiguous. Trimming removed 5 bases at V and 2 bases at J, with 12 bases between. CDR3 size: 14 residues. The germline gives CDR1 SGHRS, CDR2 YFSETQ. CDR3 DNA: TGCGCCAGCAGTGGGCCCGGAATCACAGATACGCAGTATTTT. Its protein is CASSGPGITDTQYF. The entire variable domain, with the rest obtained from reference TRBV5-1 and TRBJ2-3, is as follows: KAGVTQTPRYLIKTRGQQVTLSCSPISGHRSVSWYQQTPGQGLQFLFEYFSETQRNKGNFPGRFSGRQFSNSRSEMNVSTLELGDSALYLCASSGPGITDTQYFGPGTRLTVL.

Ten or more counts support this clonotype. The chain carries TRBV27 and TRBJ1-5, with D uncertain. The germline V gene has CDR1 MNHEY and CDR2 SMNVEV (reference sequence). The CDR3 contains 12 residues. V was trimmed by 6 bases and J by 0 bases, leaving 3 bases between them. The CDR3 DNA reads as TGTGCCAGCAGAGGTAGCAATCAGCCCCAGCATTTT. Protein product: CASRGSNQPQHF.

This sequence joins TRBV19 and TRBJ1-5, with a tentative D call TRBD1 (5 bases). V gave up 10 bases and J gave up 0 bases, with 13 bases separating them. The germline CDR1 and CDR2 sequences are LNHDA and SQIVND (reference sequence). The length of the CDR3 is 14 residues. The CDR3 DNA is TGTGCCATGGGGGGGATAAATAGCAATCAGCCCCAGCATTTT. This gives the protein CAMGGINSNQPQHF.

J is TRBJ1-2 and V is TRBV28; TRBD1 matches at 8 bases. Germline assignment: CDR1 MDHEN and CDR2 SYDVKM. V was clipped by 3 bases and J by 4 bases; unmatched bases: 7. The CDR3 consists of 15 residues. The CDR3 reads CASSLRDRFFYGYTF. CDR3 DNA sequence: TGTGCCAGCAGTTTGAGGGACAGGTTTTTCTATGGCTACACCTTC.

Only a few counts were recorded for this clonotype. The CDR3 region is CRTTGGSSNYGYTF. CDR3 nucleotides: TGCAGGACGACAGGGGGCAGCTCTAACTATGGCTACACCTTC. The chain is built from TRBV20-1 and TRBJ1-2; the match to TRBD1 covers 10 bases. From germline, CDR1 is DFQATT and CDR2 SNEGSKA (reference sequence). The CDR3 is 14 amino acids.